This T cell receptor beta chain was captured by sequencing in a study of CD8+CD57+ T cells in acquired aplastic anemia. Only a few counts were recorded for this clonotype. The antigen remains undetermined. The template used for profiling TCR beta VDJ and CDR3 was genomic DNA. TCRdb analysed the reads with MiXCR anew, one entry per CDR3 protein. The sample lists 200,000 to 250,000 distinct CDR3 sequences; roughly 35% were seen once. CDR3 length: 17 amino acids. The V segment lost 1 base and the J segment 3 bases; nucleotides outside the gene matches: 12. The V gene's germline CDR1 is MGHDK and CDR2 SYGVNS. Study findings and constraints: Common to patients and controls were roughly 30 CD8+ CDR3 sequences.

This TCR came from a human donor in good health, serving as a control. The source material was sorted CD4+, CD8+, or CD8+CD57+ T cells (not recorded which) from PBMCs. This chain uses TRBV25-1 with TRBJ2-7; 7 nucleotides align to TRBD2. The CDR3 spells CASSEWAGERGGYEQYF. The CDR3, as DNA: TGTGCCAGCAGTGAATGGGCGGGGGAGCGGGGCGGCTACGAGCAGTACTTC.